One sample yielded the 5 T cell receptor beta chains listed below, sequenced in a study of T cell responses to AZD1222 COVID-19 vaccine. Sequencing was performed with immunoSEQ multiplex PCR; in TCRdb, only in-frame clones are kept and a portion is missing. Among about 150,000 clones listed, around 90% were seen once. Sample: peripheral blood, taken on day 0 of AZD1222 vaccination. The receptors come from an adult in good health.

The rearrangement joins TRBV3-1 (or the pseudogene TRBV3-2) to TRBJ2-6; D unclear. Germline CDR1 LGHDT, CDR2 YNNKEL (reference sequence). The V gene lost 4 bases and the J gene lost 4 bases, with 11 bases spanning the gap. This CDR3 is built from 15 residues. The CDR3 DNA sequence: TGTGCCAGCAGCCCCGCGAGGTTCGGGGCCAACGTCCTGACTTTC. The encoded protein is CASSPARFGANVLTF.

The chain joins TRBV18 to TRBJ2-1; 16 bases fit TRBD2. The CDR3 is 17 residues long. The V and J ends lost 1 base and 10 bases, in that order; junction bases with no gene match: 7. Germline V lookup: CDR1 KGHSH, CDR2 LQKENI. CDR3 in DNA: TGTGCCAGCTCACCACGAAGTGGGACTAGCGGGAGGGAGGAGCAGTTCTTC. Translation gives CASSPRSGTSGREEQFF.

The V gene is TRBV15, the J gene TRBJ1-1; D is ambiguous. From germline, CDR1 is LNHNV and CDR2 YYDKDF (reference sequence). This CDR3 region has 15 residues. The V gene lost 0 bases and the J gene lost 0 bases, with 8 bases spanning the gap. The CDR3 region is CATSREARMNTEAFF. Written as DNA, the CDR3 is TGTGCCACCAGCAGAGAGGCCAGAATGAACACTGAAGCTTTCTTT.

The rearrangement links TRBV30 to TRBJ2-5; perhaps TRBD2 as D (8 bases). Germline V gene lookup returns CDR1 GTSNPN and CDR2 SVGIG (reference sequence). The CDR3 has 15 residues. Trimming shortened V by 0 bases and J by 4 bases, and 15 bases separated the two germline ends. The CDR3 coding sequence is TGTGCCTGGAGTGTGACGGGAGGGGGCGGAGAGACCCAGTACTTC. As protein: CAWSVTGGGGETQYF.

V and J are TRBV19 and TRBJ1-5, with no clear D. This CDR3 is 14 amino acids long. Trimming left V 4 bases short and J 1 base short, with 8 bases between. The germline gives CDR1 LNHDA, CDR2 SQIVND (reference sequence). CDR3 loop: CASSTSGSNQPQHF. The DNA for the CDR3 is TGTGCCAGTAGTACCTCCGGGAGCAATCAGCCCCAGCATTTT.